The 11 T cell receptor beta chains below were found in one sample sequenced in a study of blood T cell repertoires in COVID-19. Profiled with immunoSEQ multiplex PCR; TCRdb holds only in-frame clones, not every one. This sample has about 87,000 clones, with about 92% found just once. The sample taken for sequencing was peripheral blood. The receptors here all came from a man aged 18 to 29 with COVID-19, enrolled during active disease.

This clone was recorded once. V usage is TRBV5-8 and J usage is TRBJ2-1; D is perhaps TRBD1 (6 bases). This CDR3 region has 15 residues. CDR1 and CDR2 from the germline V gene are SGHTS and YDEGEE. With 0 bases removed from V and 5 bases from J, the gap between germline ends came to 12 bases. In DNA, the CDR3 is TGTGCCAGCAGCTTGGAGGTCAGGGGCAACAATGAGCAGTTCTTC. This sequence encodes CASSLEVRGNNEQFF.

The V and J genes are TRBV27 and TRBJ1-6; D is unresolved. Germline CDR1 reads MNHEY; CDR2 reads SMNVEV (reference sequence). With 6 bases removed from V and 3 bases from J, the gap between germline ends came to 15 bases. This CDR3 is 16 amino acids long. The CDR3 is CASSLEGSGYNSPLHF. The CDR3 DNA follows: TGTGCCAGCAGCCTAGAAGGGAGCGGCTATAATTCACCCCTCCACTTT.

This clone was seen just once. The chain recombines TRBV7-8 with TRBJ1-6; 7 positions agree with TRBD1. J was trimmed by 5 bases and V by 1 base; bases with no gene match: 2. The CDR3 extends over 15 amino acids. The germline CDR1 and CDR2 sequences are SGHVS and FQNEAQ. For the CDR3, the DNA is TGTGCCAGCAGCTTAGTAGGGACAGATAATTCACCCCTCCACTTT. Protein sequence: CASSLVGTDNSPLHF.

This chain uses TRBV12-2 with TRBJ2-1; the table names TRBD1, a call not compared with the DNA. TRBV12-2 is recorded as a pseudogene. There are 9 residues in the CDR3. Here the CDR3 reads CASRPRPFF. Written as DNA, the CDR3 is TGTGCAAGTCGCCCCAGGCCGTTCTTC.

This chain links TRBV5-4 with TRBJ2-7; TRBD2 aligns across 9 bases. The V gene's germline CDR1 is SGHNT and CDR2 YYREEE (reference sequence). The length of the CDR3 is 15 residues. The V segment lost 2 bases and the J segment 0 bases; nucleotides outside the gene matches: 3. CDR3 sequence: CASSFGLATSYEQYF. The CDR3 DNA follows: TGTGCCAGCAGCTTCGGACTAGCGACCTCCTACGAGCAGTACTTC.

CDR3 loop: CASSDIAGSEQYF. The CDR3 nucleotides are TGTGCCAGCAGCGACATAGCGGGAAGCGAGCAGTACTTC. This chain connects TRBV9 to TRBJ2-7; 8 bases fit TRBD2. The CDR3 covers 13 residues. Trimming cost V 3 bases and J 6 bases; bases outside gene matches: 5. Germline V gene data show CDR1 as SGDLS and CDR2 as YYNGEE.

This rearrangement joins TRBV13 to TRBJ2-7; 11 bases are shared with TRBD2. Losses at the gene ends were 7 bases for V and 4 bases for J; bases not matched to a gene: 9. The germline CDR1 and CDR2 sequences are PRHDT and FYEKMQ (reference sequence). The CDR3 is made up of 15 amino acids. CDR3 in DNA: TGTGCCAGCACCCCCGCCGGGACTAGCGGATACGAGCAGTACTTC. It is translated as CASTPAGTSGYEQYF.

This sequence joins TRBV28 and TRBJ1-3, with 7 bases aligning to TRBD1. CDR1 MDHEN and CDR2 SYDVKM come from the germline V gene. The CDR3 is made up of 14 amino acids. Unmatched junction bases numbered 8, after V lost 5 bases and J lost 7 bases. In DNA form, the CDR3 reads TGTGCCAGCAGTCCACACAGGGGTCGGAACACCATATATTTT. This translates into CASSPHRGRNTIYF.

This chain joins TRBV6-6 and TRBJ2-2, with TRBD2 matching 9 bases. The ends lost 2 bases at V and 5 bases at J; junction bases unmatched: 3. Germline assignment: CDR1 MNHNY and CDR2 SVGAGI (reference sequence). The CDR3 extends over 15 amino acids. CDR3 sequence: CASSYGLATTGELFF. The CDR3 coding sequence is TGTGCCAGCAGTTACGGACTAGCGACGACCGGGGAGCTGTTTTTT.

V is TRBV7-8 and J is TRBJ2-7, with 7 bases aligning to TRBD1. This CDR3 region has 15 residues. J gave up 0 bases and V 1 base, and 3 bases lay outside the gene matches. Germline V lookup: CDR1 SGHVS, CDR2 FQNEAQ. This CDR3 is CASSLGWTGSYEQYF. CDR3 sequence (DNA): TGTGCCAGCAGCTTAGGTTGGACAGGCTCCTACGAGCAGTACTTC.

V and J are TRBV18 and TRBJ1-2; D remains ambiguous. Trimming stripped 3 bases from V and 2 bases from J, with 16 bases between. Per germline, CDR1 KGHSH and CDR2 LQKENI. The CDR3 totals 16 residues. This chain's CDR3 is CASSPPDSAINYGYTF. CDR3 coding DNA: TGTGCCAGCTCACCGCCAGACTCCGCAATCAACTATGGCTACACCTTC. Full variable domain (missing parts from reference TRBV18 and TRBJ1-2): NAGVMQNPRHLVRRRGQEARLRCSPMKGHSHVYWYRQLPEEGLKFMVYLQKENIIDESGMPKERFSAEFPKEGPSILRIQQVVRGDSAAYFCASSPPDSAINYGYTFGSGTRLTVV.